This passage covers 30 T cell receptor beta chains from one sample sequenced in a study of shared clonotypes between healthy human individuals (dated by TCRdb to 2020 to 2021). Library construction relied on the immunoSEQ multiplex PCR assay. Drawn from immuneACCESS, this table holds only the in-frame rearrangements with V and J called that TCRdb kept. Clones are partly lost; checked studies trace under half to an unresolved V gene and leave the rest unexplained. The sample table records about 770,000 clones; roughly 72% of these occur just once. Of the sample, approximately 1.8% falls within the top ten clones. The source material was memory CD4+ T cells sorted from blood. The cell subset or site label, as the study defines it: CD45RA-negative fraction. These receptor sequences come from a woman in her twenties or thirties in good health.

V gene TRBV28 combines with J gene TRBJ2-2; D not certain. Trimming took off 7 bases at V and 2 bases at J, with 14 bases between the two ends. CDR3 length equals 15 residues. Germline V gives CDR1 MDHEN, CDR2 SYDVKM. CDR3 bases: TGTGCCAGCAAGACCCCAGGTCGAAACACCGGGGAGCTGTTTTTT. It encodes CASKTPGRNTGELFF.

The V and J genes are TRBV6-4 and TRBJ1-6; D remains unclear. Germline loops: CDR1 MRHNA, CDR2 SNTAGT. The CDR3 has 13 residues. Trimming removed 6 bases from V and 7 bases from J, with 10 bases in between. The DNA of the CDR3 is TGTGCCAGCAGGAGTGCGGAGAATTCACCCCTCCACTTT. This translates into CASRSAENSPLHF.

This chain connects TRBV27 to TRBJ2-5; D is perhaps TRBD1 or TRBD2 (5 bases each). Germline V lookup: CDR1 MNHEY, CDR2 SMNVEV (reference sequence). The CDR3 has 16 amino acids. Trimming took 3 bases from V and 5 from J, leaving 19 bases between them. The CDR3 region is CASSFYQPTGGETQYF. The CDR3 nucleotides are TGTGCCAGCAGTTTTTATCAACCCACAGGCGGGGAGACCCAGTACTTC.

V usage is TRBV16 and J usage is TRBJ1-3; D is ambiguous. CDR1 and CDR2 (germline): KGHSY, FQNENV. This CDR3 comprises 14 residues. V lost 2 bases and J lost 2, with 7 bases in between. This chain's CDR3 is CASSQSPAGNTIYF. The CDR3 DNA reads TGTGCCAGCAGCCAAAGCCCAGCTGGAAACACCATATATTTT. Supplemented by reference TRBV16 and TRBJ1-3, the full variable domain reads GEEVAQTPKHLVRGEGQKAKLYCAPIKGHSYVFWYQQVLKNEFKFLISFQNENVFDETGMPKERFSAKCLPNSPCSLEIQATKLEDSAVYFCASSQSPAGNTIYFGEGSWLTVV.

The rearrangement links TRBV30 to TRBJ2-3; 8 positions match TRBD1. Losses at the gene ends were 2 bases for V and 1 base for J; bases not matched to a gene: 5. The germline CDR1 and CDR2 sequences are GTSNPN and SVGIG (reference sequence). The CDR3 spans 15 residues. This CDR3 is CAWSSLGQGTDTQYF. CDR3 nucleotides: TGTGCCTGGAGTTCCCTGGGACAGGGCACAGATACGCAGTATTTT.

The rearrangement joins TRBV6-1 to TRBJ1-3; D is undetermined. In germline, CDR1 is MNHNS, CDR2 SASEGT. V was trimmed by 1 base and J by 0 bases, leaving 13 bases between them. The CDR3 totals 17 residues. The CDR3 loop reads CASSEGGLGASGNTIYF. As DNA, the CDR3 is TGTGCCAGCAGTGAAGGAGGTCTTGGTGCCTCTGGAAACACCATATATTTT.

V usage is TRBV5-5 and J usage is TRBJ1-2, with 10 bases fitting TRBD1. V was clipped by 6 bases and J by 7 bases; unmatched bases: 21. Per germline, CDR1 SGHKS and CDR2 YYEKEE (reference sequence). CDR3 length: 18 residues. The CDR3 DNA reads as TGTGCCAGCAACCAACCGGGCAGACAGGGGGCGACAGCGTTTGGCTACACCTTC. This codes for CASNQPGRQGATAFGYTF.

This clone was seen at least ten times. This chain joins TRBV28 and TRBJ1-5; 11 nucleotides match TRBD1. The V and J ends lost 6 bases and 7 bases, in that order; junction bases with no gene match: 8. The CDR3 loop spans 15 amino acids. Germline lookup yields CDR1 MDHEN and CDR2 SYDVKM. The CDR3 nucleotides read TGTGCCAGCAGACCGGGACAGGGGGAGAGGCAGCCCCAGCATTTT. It codes for CASRPGQGERQPQHF.

The CDR3 nucleotides read TGCGCCAGCAGCCAAGATTGGCTCGGGGACAATGAGCAGTTCTTC. Protein sequence: CASSQDWLGDNEQFF. This chain uses TRBV4-1 with TRBJ2-1; TRBD2 might be the D (5 bases). The CDR3 sequence is 15 residues long. The V gene lost 0 bases and the J gene lost 5 bases, with 11 bases spanning the gap. Germline CDR1 reads MGHRA; CDR2 reads YSYEKL.

The chain uses TRBV5-1 and TRBJ1-1, with D possibly matching TRBD1 (5 bases). The length of the CDR3 is 13 residues. Trimming cost V 2 bases and J 5 bases, with 10 bases left between them. Germline lookup yields CDR1 SGHRS and CDR2 YFSETQ. In DNA, the CDR3 is TGCGCCAGCAGCTTCAGGGAGGGAACTGAAGCTTTCTTT. Amino acids: CASSFREGTEAFF.

The CDR3 DNA is TGTGCCAGCAGAACTAGCGGGAGAGGTTACGAGCAGTACTTC. This gives the protein CASRTSGRGYEQYF. J is TRBJ2-7 and V is TRBV11-2, with 11 positions matching TRBD2. The J segment lost 4 bases and the V segment lost 6 bases, leaving 5 bases of the junction unmatched. From germline, CDR1 is SGHAT and CDR2 FQNNGV. The CDR3 runs 14 residues. The full variable domain, completed using reference TRBV11-2 and TRBJ2-7, is EAGVAQSPRYKIIEKRQSVAFWCNPISGHATLYWYQQILGQGPKLLIQFQNNGVVDDSQLPKDRFSAERLKGVDSTLKIQPAKLEDSAVYLCASRTSGRGYEQYFGPGTRLTVT.

This clone was counted many times. The rearrangement links TRBV6-1 to TRBJ1-4; 12 nucleotides match TRBD1. CDR3 size: 14 residues. V gave up 7 bases and J gave up 8 bases; unmatched junction bases: 5. Germline V gives CDR1 MNHNS, CDR2 SASEGT. CDR3 amino acids: CASNRDRGQEKLFF. CDR3 DNA sequence: TGTGCCAGCAACCGGGACAGGGGGCAGGAAAAACTGTTTTTT.

As to this clone: Other DNA sequences in this specimen translate into the identical CDR3. The chain employs TRBV29-1 and TRBJ2-3; D is undetermined. The CDR3 is made up of 12 amino acids. CDR1 is SQVTM, CDR2 ANQGSEA, per germline. Trimming shortened V by 4 bases and J by 0 bases, and 5 bases separated the two germline ends. The CDR3 is CSVGQSTDTQYF. The CDR3 region has the DNA TGCAGCGTTGGTCAGAGCACAGATACGCAGTATTTT.

The DNA of the CDR3 is TGTGCCAGCAGCTTGGGGCGGATCTCCTACGAGCAGTACTTC. This encodes CASSLGRISYEQYF. This sequence joins TRBV5-4 and TRBJ2-7; D is unresolved. This CDR3 contains 14 residues. Trimming left V 0 bases short and J 0 bases short, with 7 bases between. CDR1 is SGHNT, CDR2 YYREEE, per germline (reference sequence).

The V and J genes are TRBV6-5 and TRBJ1-5, with TRBD1 as a possible D gene (6 bases). V gave up 10 bases and J gave up 2 bases, with 18 bases separating them. From germline, CDR1 is MNHEY and CDR2 SVGAGI. The CDR3 has 15 residues. For the CDR3, the DNA is TGTGCCACCCAAGAGTCAGGGGCTGGCAATCAGCCCCAGCATTTT. Residues: CATQESGAGNQPQHF.

The gene calls are TRBV5-1 and TRBJ2-7; D may be TRBD1 (6 bases). Germline CDR1 is SGHRS and CDR2 is YFSETQ. V lost 2 bases, J lost 0 bases, and 12 bases lay in between. This CDR3 is built from 15 residues. This CDR3 reads CASSFGQKSSYEQYF. The DNA of the CDR3 is TGCGCCAGCAGCTTTGGACAGAAGAGCTCCTACGAGCAGTACTTC. The full variable domain, with the rest looked up from reference TRBV5-1 and TRBJ2-7, is KAGVTQTPRYLIKTRGQQVTLSCSPISGHRSVSWYQQTPGQGLQFLFEYFSETQRNKGNFPGRFSGRQFSNSRSEMNVSTLELGDSALYLCASSFGQKSSYEQYFGPGTRLTVT.

This clone was counted a few times. The chain has TRBV7-2 and TRBJ1-3; the D gene is possibly TRBD1 (6 bases). Germline CDR1 and CDR2: SGHTA and FQGNSA. This CDR3 is 15 amino acids long. Trimming cost V 1 base and J 2 bases, with 9 bases left between them. The DNA of the CDR3 is TGTGCCAGCAGCTTAGATGGGGGGCCTGGAAACACCATATATTTT. It translates to CASSLDGGPGNTIYF.

This sequence joins TRBV6-1 and TRBJ2-7; 11 bases fit TRBD1. CDR1 MNHNS and CDR2 SASEGT come from the germline V gene. This CDR3 is built from 14 residues. The ends lost 7 bases at V and 5 bases at J; junction bases unmatched: 7. CDR3 coding DNA: TGTGCCAGCACTAGGGGGACAGGGGGGCACGAGCAGTACTTC. Protein sequence: CASTRGTGGHEQYF.

This sequence joins TRBV28 and TRBJ2-3; TRBD2 might be the D (6 bases). Trimming took 6 bases from V and 6 from J, leaving 19 bases between them. The CDR3 has 15 amino acids. Germline V gene data show CDR1 as MDHEN and CDR2 as SYDVKM. The CDR3 region is CASRNWAGSADTQYF. CDR3 DNA sequence: TGTGCCAGCAGGAACTGGGCGGGGTCGGCGGATACGCAGTATTTT.

This clone was observed many times. The CDR3 nucleotides read TGTGCCAGCAGACAAGGGACAGGGAGTACTGAAGCTTTCTTT. Protein sequence: CASRQGTGSTEAFF. The V gene is TRBV11-2, the J gene TRBJ1-1; 9 bases fit TRBD1. The CDR3 loop spans 14 amino acids. CDR1 is SGHAT, CDR2 FQNNGV, per germline. With V trimmed by 6 bases and J by 5 bases, 7 bases remained unmatched.

The chain combines TRBV11-2 with TRBJ2-3, with a tentative D call TRBD1 (5 bases). V was clipped by 5 bases and J by 4 bases, with 22 bases between them. The CDR3 is 17 amino acids. CDR1 is SGHAT and CDR2 is FQNNGV in the germline V gene. This CDR3 reads CASSRPRVTVRADTQYF. In nucleotides, the CDR3 is TGTGCCAGCAGCCGCCCCCGGGTGACAGTCCGGGCAGATACGCAGTATTTT.

The chain links TRBV10-3 to TRBJ1-1, with D tentatively TRBD1 (5 bases). Trimming cost V 6 bases and J 2 bases, with 19 bases left between them. CDR1 ENHRY and CDR2 SYGVKD come from the germline V gene. This CDR3 comprises 16 residues. CDR3 in DNA: TGTGCCATCAGAGCGGTTAATCGGGACTCTAACACTGAAGCTTTCTTT. Its protein product is CAIRAVNRDSNTEAFF.

This chain connects TRBV5-1 to TRBJ1-5; a possible D gene is TRBD1 (5 bases). Germline CDR1 reads SGHRS; CDR2 reads YFSETQ. Trimming shortened V by 0 bases and J by 7 bases, and 11 bases separated the two germline ends. CDR3 length equals 14 residues. DNA for the CDR3: TGCGCCAGCAGCTTGGAGGGGCGCAGCCAGCCCCAGCATTTT. Residues: CASSLEGRSQPQHF. Supplemented by reference TRBV5-1 and TRBJ1-5, the full variable domain reads KAGVTQTPRYLIKTRGQQVTLSCSPISGHRSVSWYQQTPGQGLQFLFEYFSETQRNKGNFPGRFSGRQFSNSRSEMNVSTLELGDSALYLCASSLEGRSQPQHFGDGTRLSIL.

The chain joins TRBV5-4 to TRBJ2-1; D perhaps matches TRBD1 (5 bases). Germline CDR1 and CDR2: SGHNT and YYREEE (reference sequence). Trimming cost V 4 bases and J 1 base, with 12 bases left between them. The CDR3 is 15 residues long. For the CDR3, the DNA is TGTGCCAGCAGCCACGACAGAGATTCCTACAATGAGCAGTTCTTC. Protein sequence: CASSHDRDSYNEQFF.

The rearrangement uses TRBV30 and TRBJ2-5; D gene ambiguous. The end of the DNA is better explained by TRBJ2-7, so the J call may be wrong. CDR1 GTSNPN and CDR2 SVGIG come from the germline V gene (reference sequence). The CDR3 extends over 13 amino acids. The CDR3 nucleotides read TGTGCCTGGAGACAACCCCCGAAATACGAGCAGTACTTC. Its translation: CAWRQPPKYEQYF.

This chain joins TRBV7-9 and TRBJ2-1; weak D call: TRBD2 (6 bases). The CDR3 is 15 residues long. Germline loops: CDR1 SEHNR, CDR2 FQNEAQ (reference sequence). The V gene lost 7 bases and the J gene lost 3 bases, with 16 bases spanning the gap. CDR3 loop: CASITPGVFYNEQFF. The CDR3 DNA reads TGTGCCAGCATCACCCCGGGAGTTTTCTACAATGAGCAGTTCTTC.

V is TRBV7-2 and J is TRBJ2-1, with TRBD2 matching over 7 bases. The CDR3 runs 14 residues. Germline V gives CDR1 SGHTA, CDR2 FQGNSA. V was pared by 1 base and J by 12 bases, with 9 bases of the junction left unmatched. CDR3 protein: CASSLDWEGGWQFF. The CDR3 DNA reads TGTGCCAGCAGCTTAGATTGGGAGGGTGGGTGGCAGTTCTTC.

V usage is TRBV12-5 and J usage is TRBJ2-3; D not resolved. This CDR3 comprises 18 residues. Per the germline V gene, CDR1 is LGHNT and CDR2 is FRNRAP. Trimming removed 1 base from V and 8 bases from J, with 25 bases in between. The CDR3 DNA reads TGTGCTAGTGGTTTGGCACCGCCCGGAGACTTGCTGTCGGGTACGCAGTATTTT. Translated: CASGLAPPGDLLSGTQYF.

Ten or more counts support this clone. CDR3 sequence: CASSDSGANVLTF. The CDR3 DNA sequence: TGTGCCAGCAGTGACTCTGGGGCCAACGTCCTGACTTTC. This rearrangement joins TRBV6-4 to TRBJ2-6; D is ambiguous. Trimming cost V 0 bases and J 3 bases, with 0 bases left between them. Germline V gene sequence: CDR1 MRHNA, CDR2 SNTAGT. This CDR3 spans 13 amino acids.

This clone was counted a single time. V gene TRBV5-1 combines with J gene TRBJ2-1, with 13 positions matching TRBD2. This CDR3 is built from 17 residues. Germline lookup yields CDR1 SGHRS and CDR2 YFSETQ. The junction had 7 bases not matched to a gene; V was cut back by 2 bases and J by 5 bases. CDR3 DNA: TGCGCCAGCAGCTTTACTAGCGGGAGGGCTACCAACAATGAGCAGTTCTTC. As protein: CASSFTSGRATNNEQFF.